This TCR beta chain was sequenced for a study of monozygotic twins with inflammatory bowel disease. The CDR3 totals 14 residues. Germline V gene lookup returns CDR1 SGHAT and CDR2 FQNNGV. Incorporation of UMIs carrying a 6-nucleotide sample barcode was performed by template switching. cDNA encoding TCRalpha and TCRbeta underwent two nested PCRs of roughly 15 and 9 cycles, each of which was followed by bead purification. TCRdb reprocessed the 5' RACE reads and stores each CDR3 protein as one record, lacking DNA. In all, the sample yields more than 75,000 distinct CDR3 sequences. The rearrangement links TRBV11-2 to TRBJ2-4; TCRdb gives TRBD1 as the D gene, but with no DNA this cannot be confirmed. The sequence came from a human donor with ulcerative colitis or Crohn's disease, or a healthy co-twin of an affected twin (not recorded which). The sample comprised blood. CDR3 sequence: CASSPTGAANIQYF.